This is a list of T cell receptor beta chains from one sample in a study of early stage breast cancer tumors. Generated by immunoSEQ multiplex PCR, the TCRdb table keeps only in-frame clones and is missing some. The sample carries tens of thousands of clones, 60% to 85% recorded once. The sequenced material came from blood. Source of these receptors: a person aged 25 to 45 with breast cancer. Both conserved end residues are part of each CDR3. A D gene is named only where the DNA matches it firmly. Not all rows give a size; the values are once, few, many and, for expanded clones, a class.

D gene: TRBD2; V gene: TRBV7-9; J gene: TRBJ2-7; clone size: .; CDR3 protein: CASSLGSATSTNYEQYF; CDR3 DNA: TGTGCCAGCAGCTTAGGTTCAGCGACTAGCACCAACTACGAGCAGTACTTC
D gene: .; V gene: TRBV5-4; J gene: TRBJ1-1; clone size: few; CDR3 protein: CASSANTEAFF; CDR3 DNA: TGTGCCAGCAGCGCGAACACTGAAGCTTTCTTT
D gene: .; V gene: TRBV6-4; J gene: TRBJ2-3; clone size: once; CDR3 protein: CASSKTSTDTQYF; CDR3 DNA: TGTGCCAGCAGCAAGACTAGCACAGATACGCAGTATTTT
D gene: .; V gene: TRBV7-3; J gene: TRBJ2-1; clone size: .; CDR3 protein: CASSLPRGNEQFF; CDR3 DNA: TGTGCCAGCAGCTTGCCAAGGGGTAATGAGCAGTTCTTC
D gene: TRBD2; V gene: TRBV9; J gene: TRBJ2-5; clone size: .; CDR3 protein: CASSGGLAGDSVGKTQYF; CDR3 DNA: TGTGCCAGCAGCGGAGGACTAGCGGGAGATAGCGTGGGGAAGACCCAGTACTTC
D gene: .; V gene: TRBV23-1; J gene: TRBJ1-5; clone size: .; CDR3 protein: CASSQSSQHNQPQHF; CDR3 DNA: TGCGCCAGCAGTCAATCGAGTCAGCACAATCAGCCCCAGCATTTT
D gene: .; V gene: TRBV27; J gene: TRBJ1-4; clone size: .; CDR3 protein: CASSLKLKNEKLFF; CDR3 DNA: TGTGCCAGCAGCCTAAAACTTAAGAATGAAAAACTGTTTTTT
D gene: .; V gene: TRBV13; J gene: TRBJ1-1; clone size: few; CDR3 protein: CASSLLSGNTEAFF; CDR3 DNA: TGTGCCAGCAGCTTGCTTTCAGGGAACACTGAAGCTTTCTTT
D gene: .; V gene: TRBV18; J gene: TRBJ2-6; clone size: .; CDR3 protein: CASSPRAVSGAGANVLTF; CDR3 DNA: TGTGCCAGCTCACCCCGGGCCGTCAGCGGCGCTGGGGCCAACGTCCTGACTTTC
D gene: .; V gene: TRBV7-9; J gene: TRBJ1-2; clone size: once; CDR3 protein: CASSVEPTQVSYGYTF; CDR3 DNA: TGTGCCAGCAGCGTTGAGCCCACCCAGGTATCCTATGGCTACACCTTC
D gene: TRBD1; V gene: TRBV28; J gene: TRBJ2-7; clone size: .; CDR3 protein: CASGQGAEYEQYF; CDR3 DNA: TGTGCCAGTGGACAGGGGGCTGAGTACGAGCAGTACTTC
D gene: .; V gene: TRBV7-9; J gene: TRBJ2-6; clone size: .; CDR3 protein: CASSYEGLSGANVLTF; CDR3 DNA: TGTGCCAGCAGCTACGAGGGATTGTCTGGGGCCAACGTCCTGACTTTC
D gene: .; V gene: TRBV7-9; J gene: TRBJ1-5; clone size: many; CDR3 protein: CASSLAGEPQHF; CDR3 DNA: TGTGCCAGCAGCTTAGCTGGGGAGCCCCAGCATTTT
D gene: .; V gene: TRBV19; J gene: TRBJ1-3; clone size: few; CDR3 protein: CASGTSIGNTIYF; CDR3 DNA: TGTGCCAGTGGGACCTCCATTGGAAACACCATATATTTT
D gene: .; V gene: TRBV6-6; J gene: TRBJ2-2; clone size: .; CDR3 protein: CASTLGGLAGELFF; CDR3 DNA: TGTGCCAGCACCCTAGGGGGGCTGGCCGGGGAGCTGTTTTTT
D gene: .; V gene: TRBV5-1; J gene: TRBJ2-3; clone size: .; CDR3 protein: CASTLRSAASTDTQYF; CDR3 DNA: TGCGCCAGCACCCTGCGGTCAGCGGCTAGCACAGATACGCAGTATTTT
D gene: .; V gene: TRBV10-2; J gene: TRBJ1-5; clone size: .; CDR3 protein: CASSEPRDSNQPQHF; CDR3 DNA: TGCGCCAGCAGTGAGCCAAGGGACAGCAATCAGCCCCAGCATTTT
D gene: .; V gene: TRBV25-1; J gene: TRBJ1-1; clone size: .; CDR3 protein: CASSGPQSYQTEAFF; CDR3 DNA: TGTGCCAGCAGTGGACCCCAGAGTTACCAGACTGAAGCTTTCTTT
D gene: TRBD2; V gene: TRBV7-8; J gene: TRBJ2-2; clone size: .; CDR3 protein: CASSLVSGSNTGELFF; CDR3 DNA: TGTGCCAGCAGCTTAGTTAGCGGGAGTAACACCGGGGAGCTGTTTTTT
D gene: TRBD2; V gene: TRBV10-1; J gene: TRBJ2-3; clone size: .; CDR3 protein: CASSDPTSGRGDTQYF; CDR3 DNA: TGCGCCAGCAGTGACCCGACTAGCGGGAGGGGAGATACGCAGTATTTT
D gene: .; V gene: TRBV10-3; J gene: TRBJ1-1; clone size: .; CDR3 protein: CAISRTTENTEAFF; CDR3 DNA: TGTGCCATCAGTAGAACGACAGAGAACACTGAAGCTTTCTTT
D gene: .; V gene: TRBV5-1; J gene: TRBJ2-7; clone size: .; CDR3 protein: CASSLAVGREAYEQYF; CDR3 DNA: TGCGCCAGCAGCTTGGCGGTGGGGCGGGAAGCCTACGAGCAGTACTTC
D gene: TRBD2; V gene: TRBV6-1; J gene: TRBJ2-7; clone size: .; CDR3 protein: CASSLTSVTTYEQYF; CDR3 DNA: TGTGCCAGCAGTCTGACTAGCGTCACGACCTACGAGCAGTACTTC
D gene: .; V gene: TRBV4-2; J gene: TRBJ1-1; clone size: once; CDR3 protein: CASSQDRSAIGEAFF; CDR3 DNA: TGTGCCAGCAGCCAAGATCGGTCGGCGATCGGGGAAGCTTTCTTT
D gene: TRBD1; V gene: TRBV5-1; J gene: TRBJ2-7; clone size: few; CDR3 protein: CASSWGQDATYEQYF; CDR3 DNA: TGCGCCAGCAGCTGGGGACAGGACGCTACCTACGAGCAGTACTTC
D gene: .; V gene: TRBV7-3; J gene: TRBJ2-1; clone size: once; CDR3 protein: CASSVSGGVGSEQFF; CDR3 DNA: TGTGCCAGCAGCGTAAGCGGAGGGGTTGGCAGCGAGCAGTTCTTC
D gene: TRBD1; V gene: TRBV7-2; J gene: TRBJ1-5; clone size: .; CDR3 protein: CASSLGTGINQPQHF; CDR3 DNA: TGTGCCAGCAGCTTAGGGACAGGGATCAATCAGCCCCAGCATTTT
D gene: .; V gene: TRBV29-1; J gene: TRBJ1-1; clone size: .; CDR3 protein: CSVGTGNTEAFF; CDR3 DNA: TGCAGCGTTGGAACAGGCAACACTGAAGCTTTCTTT
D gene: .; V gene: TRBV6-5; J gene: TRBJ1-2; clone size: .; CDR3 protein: CASGRSARGYTF; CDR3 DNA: TGTGCCAGCGGGCGGAGTGCTAGGGGCTACACCTTC
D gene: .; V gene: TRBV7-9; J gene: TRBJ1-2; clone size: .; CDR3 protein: CASSLITLYGYTF; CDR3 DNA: TGTGCCAGCAGCTTAATTACACTATATGGCTACACCTTC
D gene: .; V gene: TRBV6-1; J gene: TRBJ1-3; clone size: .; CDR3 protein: CASSEGVGAAGNTIYF; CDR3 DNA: TGTGCCAGCAGTGAAGGCGTGGGTGCGGCTGGAAACACCATATATTTT
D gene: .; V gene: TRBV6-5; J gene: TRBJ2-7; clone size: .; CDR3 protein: CASRVRDLPYEQYF; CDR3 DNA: TGTGCCAGCAGGGTCCGAGACCTTCCCTACGAGCAGTACTTC
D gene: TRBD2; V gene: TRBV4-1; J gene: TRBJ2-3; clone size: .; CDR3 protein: CASSQVELAGDTDTQYF; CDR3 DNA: TGCGCCAGCAGCCAAGTGGAACTAGCGGGAGACACAGATACGCAGTATTTT